This passage covers 31 T cell receptor beta chains from one sample sequenced in a study of neurological immune-mediated disorders. TCRdb recomputed calls from the 5' RACE reads with MiXCR, one row per CDR3 protein. The profile shows under 100,000 distinct CDR3 sequences, 3.5% to 4.5% of them singletons. Time point in this sample: longitudinal time-point 3. The sample comprised PBMCs. The source is a woman aged 60-75 years with multiple sclerosis.

This clonotype was counted many times. This chain joins TRBV9 and TRBJ2-3; D perhaps matches TRBD1 (5 bases). Germline CDR1 and CDR2: SGDLS and YYNGEE. V shed 8 bases and J shed 0 bases, with 13 bases lying between them. CDR3 length: 14 residues. CDR3: CASRVGQSTDTQYF. CDR3 nucleotide sequence: TGTGCCAGTAGAGTTGGACAAAGCACAGATACGCAGTATTTT.

The table lists this clonotype with many counts. This chain uses TRBV2 with TRBJ2-3, with a tentative D call TRBD2 (7 bases). The CDR3 totals 15 residues. CDR1 and CDR2 (germline): SNHLY, FYNNEI. V was cut by 2 bases and J by 7 bases, with 16 bases left in between. For the CDR3, the DNA is TGTGCCAGCAGTGAACTGGCGGGGGCCGCGAATACGCAGTATTTT. Protein sequence: CASSELAGAANTQYF. The complete variable domain, with remaining parts taken from reference TRBV2 and TRBJ2-3, reads EPEVTQTPSHQVTQMGQEVILRCVPISNHLYFYWYRQILGQKVEFLVSFYNNEISEKSEIFDDQFSVERPDGSNFTLKIRSTKLEDSAMYFCASSELAGAANTQYFGPGTRLTVL.

Many counts were recorded for this clonotype. The V call is TRBV20-1, the J call TRBJ1-4; a weak D match, TRBD1 (6 bases). Germline lookup yields CDR1 DFQATT and CDR2 SNEGSKA (reference sequence). Trimming pared 0 bases from V and 7 bases from J, leaving 15 bases between. The CDR3 extends over 15 amino acids. The CDR3 sequence is CSARDGGGPGEKLFF. The CDR3 nucleotides read TGCAGTGCTAGAGATGGAGGGGGGCCGGGTGAAAAACTGTTTTTT.

This clonotype was seen at least ten times. The V and J genes are TRBV5-1 and TRBJ2-3; D not certain. Germline loops: CDR1 SGHRS, CDR2 YFSETQ. Trimming pared 4 bases from V and 6 bases from J, leaving 12 bases between. The CDR3 is 13 amino acids. This CDR3 reads CASSPGPADTQYF. CDR3 in DNA: TGCGCCAGCAGCCCCGGCCCGGCGGATACGCAGTATTTT. Full variable domain (remainder filled in from reference TRBV5-1 and TRBJ2-3): KAGVTQTPRYLIKTRGQQVTLSCSPISGHRSVSWYQQTPGQGLQFLFEYFSETQRNKGNFPGRFSGRQFSNSRSEMNVSTLELGDSALYLCASSPGPADTQYFGPGTRLTVL.

Many counts were recorded for this clonotype. In nucleotides, the CDR3 is TGCAGTGCTCACGGGAACACCGGGGAGCTGTTTTTT. It is translated as CSAHGNTGELFF. The V gene is TRBV20-1, the J gene TRBJ2-2; unclear D gene. Trimming took off 5 bases at V and 1 base at J, with 5 bases between the two ends. This CDR3 is 12 amino acids long. Germline lookup yields CDR1 DFQATT and CDR2 SNEGSKA (reference sequence).

This clonotype was counted only a few times. J is TRBJ1-5 and V is TRBV19; D not certain. The V and J ends lost 7 bases and 7 bases respectively, with 17 bases between them. This CDR3 region has 14 residues. Per the germline V gene, CDR1 is LNHDA and CDR2 is SQIVND (reference sequence). The CDR3 DNA follows: TGTGCCAGTACCTCGTGGGATTCGCGCCAGCCCCAGCATTTT. Translating it yields CASTSWDSRQPQHF.

This clonotype was counted many times. The rearrangement joins TRBV5-8 to TRBJ1-1; tentatively, D is TRBD1 (5 bases). Germline CDR1 and CDR2: SGHTS and YDEGEE. V was clipped by 2 bases and J by 9 bases, with 11 bases between them. This CDR3 has 12 residues. Here the CDR3 DNA reads TGTGCCAGCAGCTTAGCCGGGACGAAAGCTTTCTTT. Translation gives CASSLAGTKAFF. Full variable domain (rest looked up from reference TRBV5-8 and TRBJ1-1): EAGVTQSPTHLIKTRGQQATLRCSPISGHTSVYWYQQALGLGLQFLLWYDEGEERNRGNFPPRFSGRQFPNYSSELNVNALELEDSALYLCASSLAGTKAFFGQGTRLTVV.

This clonotype was found many times. This chain connects TRBV10-3 to TRBJ2-7, with 9 nucleotides matching TRBD1. Unmatched junction bases numbered 12, after V lost 3 bases and J lost 0 bases. The CDR3 is 18 amino acids. CDR1 is ENHRY, CDR2 SYGVKD, per germline. For the CDR3, the DNA is TGTGCCATCAGTGACCCAAACAGGGGGCATACGAGCTCCTACGAGCAGTACTTC. Amino acid sequence: CAISDPNRGHTSSYEQYF.

This clonotype appeared many times. The rearrangement links TRBV28 to TRBJ2-1; 7 nucleotides align to TRBD1. Germline V gene sequence: CDR1 MDHEN, CDR2 SYDVKM. V trimming: 4 bases; J trimming: 4 bases; junction bases outside the gene matches: 10. There are 16 residues in the CDR3. CDR3 protein: CASSSSGTDAYNEQFF. CDR3 nucleotides: TGTGCCAGCAGTTCCTCCGGGACAGATGCTTACAATGAGCAGTTCTTC.

Turning to this clonotype: At one end the junction does not follow the germline gene, possibly because of a read error. The chain couples TRBV20-1 to TRBJ2-7; 7 bases are a match to TRBD2. Germline lookup yields CDR1 DFQATT and CDR2 SNEGSKA (reference sequence). The CDR3 contains 13 residues. The chain's CDR3 is CSARDARDYEEYF. CDR3 coding DNA: TGCAGTGCTAGAGATGCCAGGGACTACGAGGAGTACTTC.

This clonotype was detected many times. The chain joins TRBV7-6 to TRBJ1-1; 11 bases agree with TRBD1. V lost 5 bases to trimming and J lost 6 bases; unmatched junction nucleotides: 8. Germline V gene sequence: CDR1 SGHVS, CDR2 FNYEAQ. The CDR3 spans 15 residues. This chain's CDR3 is CASSPRTGGLSEAFF. The CDR3 bases are TGTGCCAGCAGCCCTAGGACAGGGGGCTTGTCTGAAGCTTTCTTT.

Only a few counts were recorded for this clonotype. This chain uses TRBV9 with TRBJ1-3, with a possible D match to TRBD1 (6 bases). CDR3 length: 14 residues. Germline V gene data show CDR1 as SGDLS and CDR2 as YYNGEE. Trimming stripped 3 bases from V and 4 bases from J, with 11 bases between. CDR3 sequence: CASSAQGYGNTIYF. CDR3 bases: TGTGCCAGCAGCGCCCAGGGGTACGGAAACACCATATATTTT.

This clonotype was detected ten times or more. This chain connects TRBV7-2 to TRBJ1-5; 7 bases fit TRBD1. There are 15 residues in the CDR3. V lost 3 bases to trimming and J lost 4 bases; unmatched junction nucleotides: 6. Germline CDR1 is SGHTA and CDR2 is FQGNSA. The CDR3 DNA reads as TGTGCCAGCAGCTTCTGGACAGGCCTTAATCAGCCCCAGCATTTT. The encoded protein is CASSFWTGLNQPQHF. Full variable domain (outside the CDR3, taken from reference TRBV7-2 and TRBJ1-5): GAGVSQSPSNKVTEKGKDVELRCDPISGHTALYWYRQSLGQGLEFLIYFQGNSAPDKSGLPSDRFSAERTGGSVSTLTIQRTQQEDSAVYLCASSFWTGLNQPQHFGDGTRLSIL.

This clonotype was seen ten or more times. This chain connects TRBV10-3 to TRBJ2-7; either TRBD1 or TRBD2 may supply D (5 bases each). The CDR3 is made up of 15 amino acids. Trimming took off 3 bases at V and 1 base at J, with 13 bases between the two ends. The germline V gene encodes CDR1 ENHRY and CDR2 SYGVKD. The CDR3 region is CAISDAGTRSYEQYF. The DNA of the CDR3 is TGTGCCATCAGTGACGCCGGGACCCGATCCTACGAGCAGTACTTC.

This clonotype was detected ten times or more. V is TRBV7-2 and J is TRBJ2-7; a weak D match, TRBD1 (5 bases). This CDR3 spans 14 amino acids. Germline values: CDR1 SGHTA, CDR2 FQGNSA. The V end lost 4 bases, the J end lost 4 bases, and 14 bases lay between the germline ends. The CDR3 region has the DNA TGTGCCAGCAGCTCACATCAGGGTGCGTACGAGCAGTACTTC. Translation: CASSSHQGAYEQYF.

This clonotype occurred many times. The genes are TRBV20-1 and TRBJ2-7; 7 nucleotides line up with TRBD1. The V gene's germline CDR1 is DFQATT and CDR2 SNEGSKA (reference sequence). Trimming took 5 bases from V and 3 from J; bases not matched to a gene: 7. This CDR3 has 13 amino acids. CDR3 DNA sequence: TGCAGTGCTGGGGACAGCAAACTCTACGAGCAGTACTTC. Its protein product is CSAGDSKLYEQYF.

At least ten counts were recorded for this clonotype. The chain links TRBV2 to TRBJ2-7, with 8 bases that match TRBD1. Trimming removed 6 bases from V and 5 bases from J; junction bases left unmatched: 6. This CDR3 comprises 13 residues. Germline CDR1 SNHLY, CDR2 FYNNEI. The CDR3 nucleotides are TGTGCCAGCAGGGCGGACAGGGTCCACGAGCAGTACTTC. It is translated as CASRADRVHEQYF.

This clonotype has a count of ten or more. The CDR3 coding sequence is TGTGCCAGCAGCGAAAGAGGGACAGTCCAAGAGACCCAGTACTTC. Translating gives CASSERGTVQETQYF. The V call is TRBV3-1, the J call TRBJ2-5; 7 bases align to TRBD1. V trimming: 5 bases; J trimming: 1 base; junction bases outside the gene matches: 7. Germline loops: CDR1 LGHDT, CDR2 YNNKEL (reference sequence). CDR3 size: 15 residues.

This clonotype was counted at least ten times. The chain has TRBV29-1 and TRBJ1-2, with 7 positions matching TRBD1. Per germline, CDR1 SQVTM and CDR2 ANQGSEA. The V segment lost 7 bases and the J segment 7 bases; nucleotides outside the gene matches: 9. The CDR3 runs to 12 residues. The CDR3 is CSAEGGGGGYTF. DNA for the CDR3: TGCAGCGCCGAGGGAGGGGGCGGTGGCTACACCTTC.

This clonotype was detected ten times or more. CDR3 amino acids: CASSTRTGGNYGYTF. CDR3 DNA: TGTGCCAGCAGTACTCGGACAGGGGGGAACTATGGCTACACCTTC. The V call is TRBV6-5, the J call TRBJ1-2, with 10 bases matching TRBD1. The CDR3 totals 15 residues. The germline V gene has CDR1 MNHEY and CDR2 SVGAGI. V lost 5 bases and J lost 2; bases outside the gene matches: 5.

This clonotype was counted many times. V is TRBV25-1 and J is TRBJ1-1, with 8 bases matching TRBD1. After removal of 4 bases from V and 7 bases from J, the junction contained 14 bases not matched to a gene. This CDR3 spans 16 amino acids. The germline V gene has CDR1 MGHDK and CDR2 SYGVNS. The CDR3 is CASSATTGGLEDEAFF. The CDR3, as DNA: TGTGCCAGCAGTGCCACTACAGGGGGGCTGGAGGATGAAGCTTTCTTT.

This clonotype was detected ten times or more. The chain recombines TRBV3-1 with TRBJ2-5; weak D call: TRBD2 (6 bases). Between the trimmed V and J ends, which lost 1 base and 13 bases, there was a span of 13 bases. CDR1 and CDR2 (germline): LGHDT, YNNKEL (reference sequence). The CDR3 loop spans 12 amino acids. For the CDR3, the DNA is TGTGCCAGCAGCCAAGGGGTACTAGCCGCGTACTTC. Its translation: CASSQGVLAAYF.

In this sample, this clonotype turned up many times. This rearrangement joins TRBV14 to TRBJ2-7; D not resolved. V gave up 1 base and J gave up 0 bases, with 7 bases separating them. The CDR3 extends over 14 amino acids. Germline CDR1 reads SGHDN; CDR2 reads FVKESK. CDR3 in amino acids: CASSQAIRSYEQYF. The CDR3 coding sequence is TGTGCCAGCAGCCAAGCAATACGCTCCTACGAGCAGTACTTC.

This clonotype was detected ten times or more. The gene calls are TRBV12-3 or TRBV12-4 and TRBJ2-5, with TRBD2 matching 10 bases. CDR3 length: 17 amino acids. Germline trimming cut 1 base from V and 4 bases from J; bases unmatched to any gene: 9. In nucleotides, the CDR3 is TGTGCCAGCAGTTTAGGAGTTAGCGGGGGGATTGGAGAGACCCAGTACTTC. Its protein product is CASSLGVSGGIGETQYF.

This clonotype was seen at least ten times. This chain uses TRBV29-1 with TRBJ2-1; 7 positions agree with TRBD2. The CDR3 is 14 residues long. Unmatched junction bases numbered 10, after V lost 7 bases and J lost 4 bases. CDR1 is SQVTM and CDR2 is ANQGSEA in the germline V gene. The CDR3 here is CSESLGGLYNEQFF. CDR3 in DNA: TGCAGCGAATCACTCGGGGGACTATACAATGAGCAGTTCTTC.

At least ten counts were recorded for this clonotype. This rearrangement joins TRBV14 to TRBJ1-1; the D is unclear. Trimming pared 4 bases from V and 0 bases from J, leaving 6 bases between. Germline V gene data show CDR1 as SGHDN and CDR2 as FVKESK. The CDR3 length is 13 residues. The CDR3 loop reads CASSRGLNTEAFF. As DNA, the CDR3 is TGTGCCAGCAGCCGGGGATTGAACACTGAAGCTTTCTTT. Variable domain in full (rest from reference TRBV14 and TRBJ1-1): EAGVTQFPSHSVIEKGQTVTLRCDPISGHDNLYWYRRVMGKEIKFLLHFVKESKQDESGMPNNRFLAERTGGTYSTLKVQPAELEDSGVYFCASSRGLNTEAFFGQGTRLTVV.

This clonotype appeared many times. This sequence joins TRBV29-1 and TRBJ2-5; tentatively, D is TRBD1 (5 bases). This CDR3 spans 13 amino acids. Germline values: CDR1 SQVTM, CDR2 ANQGSEA. The ends were cut back, 4 bases at V and 1 base at J, with 10 bases in the middle. The CDR3, as DNA: TGCAGCGTTGGGGCAGGGATCCAAGAGACCCAGTACTTC. Translation gives CSVGAGIQETQYF.

This clonotype showed up many times. The rearrangement uses TRBV28 and TRBJ1-2; no firm D call. V was clipped by 7 bases and J by 8 bases, with 14 bases between them. CDR1 MDHEN and CDR2 SYDVKM come from the germline V gene. This CDR3 has 12 residues. The CDR3 reads CASTLGGGGYTF. In nucleotides, the CDR3 is TGTGCCAGCACCCTTGGTGGTGGAGGCTACACCTTC.

This clonotype was observed at least ten times. The rearrangement joins TRBV11-2 to TRBJ1-2, with D unclear. V shed 8 bases and J shed 8 bases, with 12 bases lying between them. The length of the CDR3 is 11 residues. Looked up from germline, CDR1 is SGHAT and CDR2 is FQNNGV. CDR3 coding DNA: TGTGCCAGCTCTCTGACACGCGGCTACACCTTC. Its translation is CASSLTRGYTF.

At least ten counts were recorded for this clonotype. The chain has TRBV9 and TRBJ2-1; tentative D call: TRBD2 (7 bases). The CDR3 runs to 18 residues. V was cut by 5 bases and J by 8 bases, with 29 bases left in between. Germline CDR1 reads SGDLS; CDR2 reads YYNGEE. For the CDR3, the DNA is TGTGCCAGCAGTAGAGGGTATTCGGGGACTAAGGGGGTCGATGAGCAGTTCTTC. It encodes CASSRGYSGTKGVDEQFF.

This clonotype was detected ten times or more. The chain joins TRBV6-5 to TRBJ1-1; 7 nucleotides align to TRBD1. V dropped 7 bases and J dropped 0; count of bases not matched to a gene: 5. Per the germline V gene, CDR1 is MNHEY and CDR2 is SVGAGI. CDR3 length: 14 amino acids. CDR3 loop: CASKNRGMNTEAFF. CDR3 bases: TGTGCCAGCAAAAACAGGGGAATGAACACTGAAGCTTTCTTT.